The TCR beta chain under discussion was sequenced for a study of regulatory T cells in long-lasting Graves disease. The germline V gene encodes CDR1 SNHLY and CDR2 FYNNEI. CDR3 length: 13 residues. The germline V and J ends were trimmed by 10 bases and 4 bases, with 14 bases remaining between them. To make TCR beta libraries, researchers used iRepertoire HTBI primers and Arm-PCR of CDR3 regions. TCRdb reanalysed the multiplex PCR reads using MiXCR and keeps one entry per CDR3 protein. The table lists 200,000 to 250,000 distinct CDR3 sequences, approximately 16% of them singletons. This clonotype was counted at least ten times. Its antigen is still unknown. Study findings and constraints: Owing to a sample size that was small, accuracy may have been reduced. With persistent disease, TRBV28, TRBJ1-2 and TRBJ2-5 were the favored segments. Public clonotype sharing was higher in persistent than newly diagnosed patients.

The time point denotes: newly diagnosed GD, antithyroid drugs for less than 3 months. The TCR library was prepared using RNA isolated from PBMCs. This TCR derives from a female donor with Graves disease. The chain combines TRBV2 with TRBJ1-3; TRBD1 is a possible D gene (5 bases). Here the sequenced sample was peripheral blood mononuclear cells (PBMCs), taken at new diagnosis, from a patient treated with antithyroid drugs. CDR3 loop: CATKDSEGNTIYF. The CDR3 DNA is TGTGCCACCAAAGACAGCGAGGGAAACACCATATATTTT.